These 21 T cell receptor beta chains were all obtained from the same sample, sequenced in a study of cytomegalovirus exposure and HLA in healthy donors (dated by TCRdb to about 2017). The library was prepared using the immunoSEQ multiplex PCR assay. A mixture of 60 forward primers for TCR Vbeta segments and 13 reverse primers for TCR Jbeta segments was used in the multiplex PCR. TCRdb took over this immuneACCESS table, retaining in-frame rearrangements with V and J assigned. Such tables are incomplete; in checked studies, under half of the missing clones stem from an unresolved V gene, and the remainder is unexplained. The table for this sample lists roughly 120,000 clones; approximately 81% of them were counted only once. The ten largest make up 2% to 2.5% of the sample. Sequencing was performed on PBMCs. These receptors were obtained from a middle-aged woman in good health and CMV-seronegative.

This clone was seen only a few times. This rearrangement joins TRBV2 to TRBJ1-1; D perhaps matches TRBD1 (6 bases). The CDR3 has 14 residues. Trimming took off 7 bases at V and 0 bases at J, with 12 bases between the two ends. Germline CDR1 is SNHLY and CDR2 is FYNNEI. The CDR3 region is CASTRRGLNTEAFF. CDR3 bases: TGTGCCAGCACCCGCAGGGGCCTGAACACTGAAGCTTTCTTT. The full variable domain, its missing parts supplied by reference TRBV2 and TRBJ1-1, is EPEVTQTPSHQVTQMGQEVILRCVPISNHLYFYWYRQILGQKVEFLVSFYNNEISEKSEIFDDQFSVERPDGSNFTLKIRSTKLEDSAMYFCASTRRGLNTEAFFGQGTRLTVV.

This chain links TRBV18 with TRBJ2-5; D is unresolved. The V gene lost 3 bases and the J gene lost 1 base, with 6 bases spanning the gap. CDR1 is KGHSH and CDR2 is LQKENI in the germline V gene. CDR3 length: 13 amino acids. CDR3 sequence reads: CASSPGGQETQYF. The CDR3, as DNA: TGTGCCAGCTCACCTGGCGGCCAAGAGACCCAGTACTTC.

This clone was observed a single time. V and J are TRBV5-1 and TRBJ1-5; the D gene is possibly TRBD1 (6 bases). Germline V gives CDR1 SGHRS, CDR2 YFSETQ. The CDR3 contains 15 residues. Trimming shortened V by 3 bases and J by 8 bases, and 18 bases separated the two germline ends. CDR3 region: CASSSDPGGYEPQHF. In DNA form, the CDR3 reads TGCGCCAGCAGCTCGGACCCGGGGGGCTACGAGCCCCAGCATTTT.

This clone was counted a few times. The CDR3 region has the DNA TGTGCCAGCATGAGGGAGATGGGTACTGAAGCTTTCTTT. This codes for CASMREMGTEAFF. This chain uses TRBV2 with TRBJ1-1; D remains ambiguous. CDR1 and CDR2 (germline): SNHLY, FYNNEI. This CDR3 comprises 13 residues. The ends were cut back, 7 bases at V and 5 bases at J, with 14 bases in the middle.

V gene TRBV19 combines with J gene TRBJ2-2; D is unclear. Germline-derived CDR1 and CDR2 are LNHDA and SQIVND (reference sequence). The V end lost 3 bases, the J end lost 9 bases, and 14 bases lay between the germline ends. The CDR3 totals 14 residues. CDR3 bases: TGTGCCAGTAGTATTTACAGCTCCCGCCGGGAGCTGTTTTTT. Protein product: CASSIYSSRRELFF.

This clone has more than one count but fewer than ten. CDR3 sequence: CASSLVPGGFTEAFF. DNA for the CDR3: TGCGCCAGCAGCTTGGTACCAGGGGGCTTTACTGAAGCTTTCTTT. The chain links TRBV5-1 to TRBJ1-1; 8 bases line up with TRBD1. The J segment lost 5 bases and the V segment lost 0 bases, leaving 6 bases of the junction unmatched. The CDR3 runs to 15 residues. Germline CDR1 reads SGHRS; CDR2 reads YFSETQ.

This chain links TRBV28 with TRBJ2-7; the match to TRBD1 covers 7 bases. In germline, CDR1 is MDHEN, CDR2 SYDVKM. With 6 bases clipped from V and 0 bases from J, the junction kept 8 bases outside the gene matches. This CDR3 has 15 amino acids. The CDR3 is CASRTTGTVSYEQYF. CDR3 bases: TGTGCCAGCAGAACTACCGGGACAGTCTCCTACGAGCAGTACTTC.

This clone was observed a single time. The gene calls are TRBV7-2 and TRBJ2-5; 8 positions match TRBD2. Per germline, CDR1 SGHTA and CDR2 FQGNSA. The junction had 7 bases not matched to a gene; V was cut back by 5 bases and J by 2 bases. CDR3 length: 15 residues. The chain's CDR3 is CASSRGLAEQETQYF. The CDR3 DNA follows: TGTGCCAGCAGCCGAGGACTAGCAGAACAAGAGACCCAGTACTTC. Filled out from reference TRBV7-2 and TRBJ2-5, the complete variable domain reads GAGVSQSPSNKVTEKGKDVELRCDPISGHTALYWYRQSLGQGLEFLIYFQGNSAPDKSGLPSDRFSAERTGGSVSTLTIQRTQQEDSAVYLCASSRGLAEQETQYFGPGTRLLVL.

This sequence joins TRBV27 and TRBJ1-1; D remains ambiguous. V was clipped by 4 bases and J by 6 bases, with 15 bases between them. The CDR3 spans 14 residues. CDR1 MNHEY and CDR2 SMNVEV come from the germline V gene (reference sequence). CDR3 amino acids: CASSSYPGTAEAFF. CDR3 nucleotide sequence: TGTGCCAGCAGTTCTTATCCTGGTACGGCTGAAGCTTTCTTT.

This sequence joins TRBV4-1 and TRBJ2-5, with 9 nucleotides matching TRBD1. Germline lookup yields CDR1 MGHRA and CDR2 YSYEKL. CDR3 size: 15 residues. Trimming took 6 bases from V and 4 from J; bases not matched to a gene: 9. This chain's CDR3 is CASSLQGATGETQYF. The CDR3, as DNA: TGCGCCAGCAGTCTACAGGGGGCTACGGGAGAGACCCAGTACTTC.

The chain combines TRBV5-1 with TRBJ1-2, with 8 bases identical to TRBD1. V was pared by 2 bases and J by 3 bases, with 0 bases of the junction left unmatched. The length of the CDR3 is 13 residues. Germline assignment: CDR1 SGHRS and CDR2 YFSETQ. DNA for the CDR3: TGCGCCAGCAGCTTACAGGGGGACTATGGCTACACCTTC. It translates to CASSLQGDYGYTF.

The chain joins TRBV5-1 to TRBJ2-2, with 7 bases matching TRBD2. Germline V gives CDR1 SGHRS, CDR2 YFSETQ. Germline trimming cut 3 bases from V and 0 bases from J; bases unmatched to any gene: 5. This CDR3 is built from 16 residues. The CDR3, as DNA: TGCGCCAGCAGCTGGGGAGGGAGCTCGAACACCGGGGAGCTGTTTTTT. This gives the protein CASSWGGSSNTGELFF. Complete variable domain (other parts from reference TRBV5-1 and TRBJ2-2): KAGVTQTPRYLIKTRGQQVTLSCSPISGHRSVSWYQQTPGQGLQFLFEYFSETQRNKGNFPGRFSGRQFSNSRSEMNVSTLELGDSALYLCASSWGGSSNTGELFFGEGSRLTVL.

This chain joins TRBV2 and TRBJ2-3, with 8 positions matching TRBD2. Germline V lookup: CDR1 SNHLY, CDR2 FYNNEI. This CDR3 contains 13 residues. V shed 7 bases, J shed 4 bases, and the junction held 4 bases outside the gene matches. CDR3 protein: CASMAGGPDTQYF. In DNA, the CDR3 is TGTGCCAGCATGGCGGGAGGCCCAGATACGCAGTATTTT.

This clone was seen a few times. The genes are TRBV4-1 and TRBJ2-7; the match to TRBD2 covers 8 bases. CDR1 and CDR2 from the germline V gene are MGHRA and YSYEKL. Trimming took 1 base from V and 4 from J; bases not matched to a gene: 6. The CDR3 totals 15 residues. The CDR3 region has the DNA TGCGCCAGCAGCCAAGGGTCGGGGGGGCGGTACGAGCAGTACTTC. This gives the protein CASSQGSGGRYEQYF.

This clone has a handful of counts. The chain uses TRBV6-1 and TRBJ2-4, with TRBD2 identical over 10 bases. CDR3 length: 14 amino acids. CDR1 is MNHNS and CDR2 is SASEGT in the germline V gene. V was pared by 6 bases and J by 6 bases, with 5 bases of the junction left unmatched. In nucleotides, the CDR3 is TGTGCCAGCAGGCGGACTAGCGGAATAAACATTCAGTACTTC. It codes for CASRRTSGINIQYF.

The CDR3 region is CASSDGTGVGGNTIYF. The CDR3, as DNA: TGTGCCAGCAGTGACGGGACAGGGGTAGGGGGAAACACCATATATTTT. The chain combines TRBV2 with TRBJ1-3, with TRBD1 matching over 10 bases. The CDR3 is 16 amino acids. Germline CDR1 SNHLY, CDR2 FYNNEI. Trimming removed 3 bases from V and 4 bases from J; junction bases left unmatched: 6.

The chain carries TRBV28 and TRBJ2-7; TRBD2 agrees at 10 bases. Germline V gives CDR1 MDHEN, CDR2 SYDVKM. The length of the CDR3 is 18 residues. V shed 5 bases and J 2 bases; nucleotides not matched to a gene: 15. The CDR3 nucleotides are TGTGCCAGCAGTACCGCGGGACTAGCGACAGTTGGGGCCTACGAGCAGTACTTC. Protein: CASSTAGLATVGAYEQYF.

This clone was counted a few times. The chain is built from TRBV5-1 and TRBJ1-1, with 7 bases lining up with TRBD1. The CDR3 runs to 14 residues. The germline gives CDR1 SGHRS, CDR2 YFSETQ. V shed 0 bases, J shed 5 bases, and the junction held 4 bases outside the gene matches. CDR3 coding DNA: TGCGCCAGCAGCTTGGAGGGGGCGCCTACTGAAGCTTTCTTT. As protein: CASSLEGAPTEAFF.

The chain recombines TRBV23-1 with TRBJ1-6; a possible D gene is TRBD1 (6 bases). TRBV23-1 is recorded as an ORF, its role being uncertain. This CDR3 is 15 amino acids long. The V gene lost 0 bases and the J gene lost 8 bases, with 11 bases spanning the gap. Here the CDR3 reads CASSQSTGRDSPLHF. CDR3 bases: TGCGCCAGCAGTCAATCAACAGGGAGGGATTCACCCCTCCACTTT.

The chain joins TRBV7-6 to TRBJ2-3, with 9 bases lining up with TRBD2. Germline lookup yields CDR1 SGHVS and CDR2 FNYEAQ. The CDR3 consists of 14 residues. J lost 2 bases, V lost 5 bases, and 2 bases had no gene match. CDR3 sequence reads: CASSTSGHTDTQYF. The CDR3 bases are TGTGCCAGCAGCACTAGCGGGCACACAGATACGCAGTATTTT.

Regarding this clone: The junction does not match germline at one end; this may be a read error. V gene TRBV10-2 combines with J gene TRBJ2-7, with TRBD2 matching over 8 bases. Germline loops: CDR1 WSHSY, CDR2 SAAADI. This CDR3 has 15 amino acids. The CDR3 DNA is TGCGCCAGCAGTGACCGTAAGGGACTAGGATCTACGCCGTCCTTC. Residues: CASSDRKGLGSTPSF.